This TCR beta chain was profiled in a study of cytomegalovirus exposure and HLA in healthy donors. Study conclusions and caveats: With later analysis, a missense DCLRE1C variant became linked to TCR beta V- and J-gene trimming. For most TCR beta V segments, an earlier analysis put the productive rate at about 87% or about 30% of the time.

The CDR3 sequence is 14 residues long. V lost 0 bases and J 3 bases, leaving 8 bases between the germline ends. The germline V gene has CDR1 MNHEY and CDR2 SVGAGI. Worth noting for this clone: No antigen is known for it. Other DNA sequences from this sample encode an identical CDR3 as well.

Vbeta (60) and Jbeta (13) primers were used in the PCR. As handled by the study authors: In a later analysis, 80 million or so unique TCR beta chains included roughly 11 million shared by two or more donors. The method was immunoSEQ multiplex PCR; TCRdb's version includes in-frame clones alone and lacks a portion of them. V and J calls plus clone size are reproduced from that table; the DNA served to infer D and trimming. The sample has about 64,000 clones, approximately 70% seen once. Sequences were obtained from PBMCs. The chain carries TRBV6-5 and TRBJ1-2, with D possibly being TRBD1 (5 bases). This receptor was obtained from a male donor in good health and CMV-seropositive. The chain's CDR3 is CASSYSGGDYGYTF. CDR3 nucleotides: TGTGCCAGCAGTTACTCTGGAGGGGACTATGGCTACACCTTC.